Below are 8 T cell receptor beta chains sequenced from a single sample in a study of chemoradiotherapy in HPV16-positive cancers. Generated by immunoSEQ multiplex PCR, the TCRdb table keeps only in-frame clones and is missing some. The sample gives tens of thousands of clones, about 92% of which show up once; 22% is in the top ten. The sample here was blood, taken from a patient who underwent chemoradiotherapy. The source is a human donor with HPV-associated anogenital cancer.

V usage is TRBV4-1 and J usage is TRBJ1-2, with TRBD1 matching 8 bases. After removal of 1 base from V and 5 bases from J, the junction contained 3 bases not matched to a gene. Germline values: CDR1 MGHRA, CDR2 YSYEKL. The CDR3 has 14 amino acids. CDR3 DNA: TGCGCCAGCAGCCAAGCAGGGGGCGGGTATGGCTACACCTTC. It is translated as CASSQAGGGYGYTF.

The gene calls are TRBV28 and TRBJ2-3, with 9 positions matching TRBD2. This CDR3 spans 16 amino acids. Unmatched junction bases numbered 8, after V lost 6 bases and J lost 1 base. The germline V gene has CDR1 MDHEN and CDR2 SYDVKM. Here the CDR3 reads CASSRIAGAGTDTQYF. CDR3 DNA: TGTGCCAGCAGCAGAATAGCGGGAGCCGGCACAGATACGCAGTATTTT.

The gene calls are TRBV15 and TRBJ2-2, with 7 bases aligning to TRBD1. V shed 5 bases and J 4 bases; nucleotides not matched to a gene: 10. The CDR3 consists of 16 residues. Germline V gene sequence: CDR1 LNHNV, CDR2 YYDKDF (reference sequence). CDR3 bases: TGTGCCACCAGCGCCTGGACAGGCGTAAGCACCGGGGAGCTGTTTTTT. Its protein is CATSAWTGVSTGELFF. Combining the CDR3 with reference TRBV15 and TRBJ2-2 gives the whole variable domain DAMVIQNPRYQVTQFGKPVTLSCSQTLNHNVMYWYQQKSSQAPKLLFHYYDKDFNNEADTPDNFQSRRPNTSFCFLDIRSPGLGDTAMYLCATSAWTGVSTGELFFGEGSRLTVL.

The CDR3 DNA is TGTGCCAGCAGCAAAAGTTTGGGGAGTGGGCTGACCTACGAGCAGTACTTC. This encodes CASSKSLGSGLTYEQYF. J is TRBJ2-7 and V is TRBV28; possible D gene TRBD2, 5 bases. V was clipped by 6 bases and J by 2 bases, with 23 bases between them. Germline CDR1 MDHEN, CDR2 SYDVKM. The CDR3 sequence is 17 residues long.

The chain joins TRBV18 to TRBJ2-6, with unresolved D. The germline gives CDR1 KGHSH, CDR2 LQKENI. V was shortened by 0 bases and J by 1 base, with 13 bases between the two germline ends. The CDR3 totals 18 residues. The CDR3 DNA follows: TGTGCCAGCTCACCACCGTATAATTTCCGTTCTGGGGCCAACGTCCTGACTTTC. The encoded protein is CASSPPYNFRSGANVLTF.

This chain joins TRBV6-1 and TRBJ2-7; possible D gene TRBD2, 6 bases. Germline assignment: CDR1 MNHNS and CDR2 SASEGT. The V end was cut by 5 bases, the J end by 2 bases, with 16 bases between. The CDR3 is made up of 15 amino acids. The CDR3 sequence: CASSPGGPSAYEQYF. The DNA of the CDR3 is TGTGCCAGCAGTCCCGGAGGGCCCAGTGCCTACGAGCAGTACTTC.

The chain joins TRBV6-1 to TRBJ1-5; tentative D call: TRBD1 (5 bases). With 0 bases removed from V and 1 base from J, the gap between germline ends came to 10 bases. This CDR3 comprises 16 residues. Per the germline V gene, CDR1 is MNHNS and CDR2 is SASEGT. CDR3: CASSEARGKSNQPQHF. The CDR3 DNA reads TGTGCCAGCAGTGAAGCACGGGGGAAGAGCAATCAGCCCCAGCATTTT.

The chain carries TRBV4-3 and TRBJ2-7; D might be TRBD1 (5 bases). The CDR3 length is 13 residues. Germline CDR1 reads LGHNA; CDR2 reads YSLEER. V was clipped by 0 bases and J by 3 bases, with 6 bases between them. The CDR3 coding sequence is TGCGCCAGCAGCCAAGATAGGGGCTACGAGCAGTACTTC. Translated, it gives CASSQDRGYEQYF.